This is a list of T cell receptor beta chains from one sample in a study of T and B cells in COVID-19 patients. TCRdb analysed the multiplex PCR reads with MiXCR anew, one entry per CDR3 protein. The table lists some 8,000 distinct CDR3 sequences, under 30% of them singletons. The sequenced sample was blood. The receptors were gathered from a human donor who had recovered from COVID-19. Each CDR3 is given with its conserved first and last residue. Fields, in order: V gene, CDR3 protein.

TRBV19 | CASSRTSGKWGEQFF
TRBV19 | CAIATGGGGDTQYF
TRBV27 | CASSLTESSYEQYF
TRBV15 | CATSRDVASHEQYF
TRBV5-6 | CASSPLGAGELFF
TRBV5-4 | CASSQTGSYTEAFF
TRBV5-6 | CASTQTKQGRSPLHF
TRBV18 | CASSPTGGEYQPQHF
TRBV7-9 | CASSHSGGAYNEQFF
TRBV18 | CASSPPGQGYTF
TRBV18 | CASSPLDRASNTEAFF
TRBV18 | CASSPKRIDTMNTEAFF
TRBV6-6 | CASRATGPAGEKLFF
TRBV7-6 | CASRGAVGTQYF
TRBV6-5 | CASRGLAAAAQYF
TRBV19 | CASLLRQGLGYTF
TRBV19 | CASSISGFGDQETQYF
TRBV18 | CASSGGASNTGELFF
TRBV5-1 | CASSLEYGEQYF
TRBV6-4 | CASSYQGLNTEAFF
TRBV29-1 | CSVEERKRGVGTEAFF
TRBV6-2/TRBV6-3 | CASSAAEVREQYF